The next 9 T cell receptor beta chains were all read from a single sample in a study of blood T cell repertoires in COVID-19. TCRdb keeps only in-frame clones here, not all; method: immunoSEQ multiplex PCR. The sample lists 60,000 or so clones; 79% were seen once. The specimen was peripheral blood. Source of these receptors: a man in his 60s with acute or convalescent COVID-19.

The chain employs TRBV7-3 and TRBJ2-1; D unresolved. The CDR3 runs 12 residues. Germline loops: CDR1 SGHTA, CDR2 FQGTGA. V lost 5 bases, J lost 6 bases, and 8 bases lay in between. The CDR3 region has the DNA TGTGCCAGCAGCAAAGGAGCCAATGAGCAGTTCTTC. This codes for CASSKGANEQFF.

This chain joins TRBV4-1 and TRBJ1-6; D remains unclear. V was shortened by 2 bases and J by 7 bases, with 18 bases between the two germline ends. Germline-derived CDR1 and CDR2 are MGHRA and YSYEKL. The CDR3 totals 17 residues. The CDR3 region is CASSQTPPRTGNSPLHF. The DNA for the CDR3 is TGCGCCAGCAGCCAAACGCCCCCCCGGACTGGGAATTCACCCCTCCACTTT.

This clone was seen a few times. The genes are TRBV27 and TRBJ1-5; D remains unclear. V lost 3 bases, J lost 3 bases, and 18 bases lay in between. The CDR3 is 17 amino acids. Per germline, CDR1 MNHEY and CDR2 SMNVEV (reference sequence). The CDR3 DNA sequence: TGTGCCAGCAGTTTTGGTCGGGTCAGCAGCCCCAATCAGCCCCAGCATTTT. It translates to CASSFGRVSSPNQPQHF.

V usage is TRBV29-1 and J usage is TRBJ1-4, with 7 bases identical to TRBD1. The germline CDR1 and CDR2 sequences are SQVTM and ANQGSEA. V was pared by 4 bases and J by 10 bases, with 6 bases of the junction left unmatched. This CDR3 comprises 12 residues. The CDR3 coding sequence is TGCAGCGTTGTAAAGGGGGCAGGAAAACTGTTTTTT. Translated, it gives CSVVKGAGKLFF.

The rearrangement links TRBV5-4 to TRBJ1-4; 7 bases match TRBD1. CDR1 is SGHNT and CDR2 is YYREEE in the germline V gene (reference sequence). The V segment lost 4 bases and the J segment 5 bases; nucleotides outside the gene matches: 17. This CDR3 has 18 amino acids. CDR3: CASSHQGGSGQLNEKLFF. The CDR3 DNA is TGTGCCAGCAGCCACCAGGGGGGCTCGGGACAGTTAAATGAAAAACTGTTTTTT. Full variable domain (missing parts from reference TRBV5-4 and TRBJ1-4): ETGVTQSPTHLIKTRGQQVTLRCSSQSGHNTVSWYQQALGQGPQFIFQYYREEENGRGNFPPRFSGLQFPNYSSELNVNALELDDSALYLCASSHQGGSGQLNEKLFFGSGTQLSVL.

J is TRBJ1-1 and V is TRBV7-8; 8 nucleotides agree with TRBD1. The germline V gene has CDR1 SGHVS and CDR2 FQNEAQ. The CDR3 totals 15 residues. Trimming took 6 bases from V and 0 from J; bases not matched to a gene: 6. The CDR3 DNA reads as TGTGCCAGCAGAAAGACAGGGGCGCTGAACACTGAAGCTTTCTTT. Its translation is CASRKTGALNTEAFF.

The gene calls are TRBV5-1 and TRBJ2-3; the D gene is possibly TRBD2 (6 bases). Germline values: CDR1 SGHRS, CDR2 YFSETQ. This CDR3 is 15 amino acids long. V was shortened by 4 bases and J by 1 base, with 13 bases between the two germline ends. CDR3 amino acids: CASSEGRSRTDTQYF. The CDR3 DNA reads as TGCGCCAGCAGCGAGGGGAGGAGCCGCACAGATACGCAGTATTTT.

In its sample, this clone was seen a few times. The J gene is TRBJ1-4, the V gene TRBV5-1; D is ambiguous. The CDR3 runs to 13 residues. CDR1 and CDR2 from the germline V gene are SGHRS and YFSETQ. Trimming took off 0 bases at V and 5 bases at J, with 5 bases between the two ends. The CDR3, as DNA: TGCGCCAGCAGCTTGGACAGAAATGAAAAACTGTTTTTT. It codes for CASSLDRNEKLFF. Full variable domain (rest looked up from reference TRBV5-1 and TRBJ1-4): KAGVTQTPRYLIKTRGQQVTLSCSPISGHRSVSWYQQTPGQGLQFLFEYFSETQRNKGNFPGRFSGRQFSNSRSEMNVSTLELGDSALYLCASSLDRNEKLFFGSGTQLSVL.

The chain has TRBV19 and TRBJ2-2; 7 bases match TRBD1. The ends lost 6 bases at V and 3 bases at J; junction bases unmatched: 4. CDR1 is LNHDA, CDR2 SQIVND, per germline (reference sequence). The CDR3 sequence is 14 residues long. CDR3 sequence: CASRTGDYTGELFF. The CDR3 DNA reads TGTGCCAGTAGAACAGGGGATTACACCGGGGAGCTGTTTTTT.